The TCR beta chain under discussion was sequenced for a study of shared clonotypes between healthy human individuals. A remark on this clone: Its specificity is unknown.

Template for every sorted-subset replicate PCR totaled around 200 ng DNA, roughly 30,000 T cell genomes. Produced via immunoSEQ multiplex PCR; TCRdb's table is partial and in-frame only. This sample has about 2 million clones; approximately 95% occur once, and the top ten carry more than 0.95%. Overall study findings and caveats: Relative to memory subsets, naive subsets generally showed larger estimated richness. Researchers sampled only blood; tissue repertoires likely differ.

CD45RO-negative, CCR7-selected cells formed the naive CD8 fraction, which excluded terminally differentiated effector memory CD45RA+ cells. Between the trimmed V and J ends, which lost 1 base and 0 bases, there was a span of 7 bases. Germline CDR1 is SGHNT and CDR2 is YYREEE (reference sequence). This CDR3 is 14 amino acids long. Material for sequencing was naive CD8+ T cells sorted from blood. The V call is TRBV5-4, the J call TRBJ1-2, with D hard to call. This clonotype was sampled from a man aged 18 to 30 in good health. The CDR3 spells CASSLRAANYGYTF. The CDR3 nucleotides read TGTGCCAGCAGCTTGCGGGCTGCTAACTATGGCTACACCTTC.